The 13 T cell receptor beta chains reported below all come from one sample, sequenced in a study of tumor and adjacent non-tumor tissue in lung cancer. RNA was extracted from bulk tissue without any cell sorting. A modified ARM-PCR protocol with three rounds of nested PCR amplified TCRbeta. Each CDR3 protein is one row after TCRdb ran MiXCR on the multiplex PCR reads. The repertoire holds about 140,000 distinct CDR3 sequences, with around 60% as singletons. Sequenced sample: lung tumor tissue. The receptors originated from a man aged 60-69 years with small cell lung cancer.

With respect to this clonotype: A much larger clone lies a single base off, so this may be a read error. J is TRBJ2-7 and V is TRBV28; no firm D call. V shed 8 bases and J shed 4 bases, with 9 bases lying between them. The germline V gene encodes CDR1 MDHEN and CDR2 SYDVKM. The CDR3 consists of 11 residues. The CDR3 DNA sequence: TGTGCCAGCGGTTCGTGGTACGAGCAGTACTTC. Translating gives CASGSWYEQYF.

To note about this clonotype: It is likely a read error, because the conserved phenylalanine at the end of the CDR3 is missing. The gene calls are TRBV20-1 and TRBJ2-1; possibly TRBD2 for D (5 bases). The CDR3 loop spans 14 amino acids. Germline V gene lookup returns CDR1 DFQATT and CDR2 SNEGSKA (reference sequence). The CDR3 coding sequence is TGCAGTACTAGAGATCCCGCCTACAAGAATGAGCAGTTCTAC. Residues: CSTRDPAYKNEQFY.

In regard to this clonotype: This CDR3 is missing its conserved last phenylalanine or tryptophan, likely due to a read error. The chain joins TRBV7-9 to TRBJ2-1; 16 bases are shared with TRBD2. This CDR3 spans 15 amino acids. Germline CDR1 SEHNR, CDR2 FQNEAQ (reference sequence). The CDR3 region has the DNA TGTACCAGCAGCTCGGGACTAGCGGGGGGGAATGAGCAGTTCATC. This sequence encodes CTSSSGLAGGNEQFI.

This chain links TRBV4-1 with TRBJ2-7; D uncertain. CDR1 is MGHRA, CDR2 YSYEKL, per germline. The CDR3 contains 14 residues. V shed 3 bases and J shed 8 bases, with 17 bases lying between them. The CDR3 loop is CASSQIRFRGKQYF. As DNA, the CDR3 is TGCGCCAGCAGCCAGATCCGCTTTAGAGGCAAGCAGTACTTC.

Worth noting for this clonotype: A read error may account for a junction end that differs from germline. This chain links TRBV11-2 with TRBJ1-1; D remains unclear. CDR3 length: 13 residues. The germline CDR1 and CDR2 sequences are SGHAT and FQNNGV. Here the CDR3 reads CPSSLLRVGEAFF. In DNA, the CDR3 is TGTCCCAGCAGCCTATTACGTGTCGGAGAAGCTTTCTTT.

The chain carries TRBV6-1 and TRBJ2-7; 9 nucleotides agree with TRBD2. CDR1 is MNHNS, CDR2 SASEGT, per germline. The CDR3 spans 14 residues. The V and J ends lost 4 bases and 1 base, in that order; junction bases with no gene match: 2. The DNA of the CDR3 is TGTGCCAGCAGTGGGACTAGCGAATCCTACGAGCAGTACTTC. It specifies CASSGTSESYEQYF.

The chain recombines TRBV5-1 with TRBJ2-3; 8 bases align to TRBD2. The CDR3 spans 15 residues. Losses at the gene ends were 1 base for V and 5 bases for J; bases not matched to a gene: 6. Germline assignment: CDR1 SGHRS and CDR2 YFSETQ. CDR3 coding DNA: TGCGCCAGCAGCTTGAACGGGAGGGCGATAGATACGCAGTATTTT. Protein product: CASSLNGRAIDTQYF.

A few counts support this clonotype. The CDR3 is CASSLFSMASSYNEQFF. CDR3 DNA: TGTGCCAGCAGCTTGTTCTCTATGGCTAGCTCCTACAATGAGCAGTTCTTC. The chain combines TRBV7-2 with TRBJ2-1; D uncertain. Germline CDR1 and CDR2: SGHTA and FQGNSA. CDR3 size: 17 residues. Trimming took 3 bases from V and 0 from J, leaving 15 bases between them. The full variable domain, with the rest looked up from reference TRBV7-2 and TRBJ2-1, is GAGVSQSPSNKVTEKGKDVELRCDPISGHTALYWYRQSLGQGLEFLIYFQGNSAPDKSGLPSDRFSAERTGGSVSTLTIQRTQQEDSAVYLCASSLFSMASSYNEQFFGPGTRLTVL.

The CDR3 DNA reads TGCGGTGTTACCACCGGGACAGAGATAGAAGAGACCCAGTACTTC. This gives the protein CGVTTGTEIEETQYF. V and J are TRBV20-1 and TRBJ2-5, with TRBD1 identical over 7 bases. In germline, CDR1 is DFQATT, CDR2 SNEGSKA (reference sequence). CDR3 length equals 15 residues.

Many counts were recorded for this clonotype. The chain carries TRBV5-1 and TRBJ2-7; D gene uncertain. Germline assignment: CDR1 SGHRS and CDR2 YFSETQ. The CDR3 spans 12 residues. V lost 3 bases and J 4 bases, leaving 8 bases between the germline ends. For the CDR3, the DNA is TGCGCCAGCAGCTCACAGATATACGAGCAGTACGTC. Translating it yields CASSSQIYEQYV.

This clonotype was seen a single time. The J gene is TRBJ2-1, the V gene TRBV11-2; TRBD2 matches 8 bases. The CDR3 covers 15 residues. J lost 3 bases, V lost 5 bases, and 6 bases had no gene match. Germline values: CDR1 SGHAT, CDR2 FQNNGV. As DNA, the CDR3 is TGTGCCAGCAGCGAAGCGGGGGCCCGCTACAATGAGCAGTTCTTC. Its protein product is CASSEAGARYNEQFF. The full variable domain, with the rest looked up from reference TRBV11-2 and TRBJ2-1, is EAGVAQSPRYKIIEKRQSVAFWCNPISGHATLYWYQQILGQGPKLLIQFQNNGVVDDSQLPKDRFSAERLKGVDSTLKIQPAKLEDSAVYLCASSEAGARYNEQFFGPGTRLTVL.

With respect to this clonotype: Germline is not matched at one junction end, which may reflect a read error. The CDR3 nucleotides are TGTGCCAGCAGCAAATGGAACCTCGCAGATGCGCAGTATTTT. It is translated as CASSKWNLADAQYF. This sequence joins TRBV11-3 and TRBJ2-3; D is unresolved. Germline V gene lookup returns CDR1 SGHNT and CDR2 YENEEA. The length of the CDR3 is 14 residues.

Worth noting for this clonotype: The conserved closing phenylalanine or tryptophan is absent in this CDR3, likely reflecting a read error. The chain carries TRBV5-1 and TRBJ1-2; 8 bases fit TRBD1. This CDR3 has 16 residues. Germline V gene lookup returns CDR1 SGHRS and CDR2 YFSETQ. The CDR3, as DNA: TGCGCCAGCAGCTTGGGACAGGGGACTTCTAAATATGGCTACACCTTA. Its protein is CASSLGQGTSKYGYTL.